This TCR beta chain appears in the sequencing data of a study of cytomegalovirus exposure and HLA in healthy donors. The PCR contained 60 Vbeta and 13 Jbeta primers. Some clones are missing from TCRdb's copy, which holds only in-frame ones; the method was immunoSEQ multiplex PCR. The profile shows about 250,000 clones, approximately 70% of them singletons. The CDR3 runs 14 residues. Germline V lookup: CDR1 MDHEN, CDR2 SYDVKM. Sequencing input: PBMCs. V and J are TRBV28 and TRBJ2-5; a possible D gene is TRBD2 (5 bases). The DNA matches TRBJ2-7 better at its end, which makes the J call doubtful. This receptor was identified in a female donor in good health and CMV-seronegative. This CDR3 reads CASSFTGWAYEQYF. The CDR3 DNA reads TGTGCCAGCAGTTTCACGGGGTGGGCCTACGAGCAGTACTTC.